This TCR beta chain was obtained from a study of CD8+CD57+ T cells in acquired aplastic anemia. Study information: Healthy donors gave about 9.8 million reads on average for CD4+ cells. Study-level results: Common to patients and controls were 25 to 30 CD8+ CDR3 sequences.

Germline V CDR1 and CDR2: KGHDR, SFDVKD. V was clipped by 7 bases and J by 2 bases, with 14 bases between them. This CDR3 has 15 residues. The use of genomic DNA as template underpinned the TCR beta VDJ and CDR3 profiling. From the reads, TCRdb called clonotypes with MiXCR, one entry per CDR3 protein. The sample has hundreds of thousands of distinct CDR3 sequences, around 68% seen once; the top ten hold under 4.5%. A note on this clonotype: The target antigen is unknown.

Sequenced input: sorted CD4+, CD8+, or CD8+CD57+ T cells (not recorded which) from PBMCs. This chain links TRBV24-1 with TRBJ2-1; perhaps TRBD2 as D (5 bases). The TCR originated in a human donor in good health, serving as a control. CDR3: CATSGTGSPYNEQFF. The CDR3 DNA follows: TGTGCCACCAGCGGAACTGGGAGCCCCTACAATGAGCAGTTCTTC.